Listed below are T cell receptor beta chains from one sample, sequenced in a study of control samples from healthy donors and cancer patients. Sequencing was performed with immunoSEQ multiplex PCR; in TCRdb, only in-frame clones are kept and a portion is missing. Of roughly 140,000 clones in the sample, over 85% were seen once. Sequencing was carried out using blood. These receptors came from a man aged 45 to 65 in good health. CDR3s include the opening cysteine and the closing phenylalanine or tryptophan. The D gene is left open where the match is weak. Size values are once, few and many counts, or a class for expanded clones, and some rows have none.

j_call d_call cdr3_length v_call clone_size cdr3_aa cdr3_nt
TRBJ1-6 . 13 TRBV10-2 . CASSESINSPLHF TGCGCCAGCAGTGAGTCCATAAATTCACCCCTCCACTTT
TRBJ2-1 TRBD2 17 TRBV7-2 . CASSLDHRLAGYNEQFF TGTGCCAGCAGCTTAGACCATAGACTAGCGGGTTACAATGAGCAGTTCTTC
TRBJ1-3 . 15 TRBV9 . CASSVEGISGNTIYF TGTGCCAGCAGCGTAGAAGGAATCTCTGGAAACACCATATATTTT
TRBJ1-5 . 15 TRBV27 . CASSSGLSRNQPQHF TGTGCCAGCAGTTCCGGGTTGAGTCGCAATCAGCCCCAGCATTTT
TRBJ1-6 . 15 TRBV5-1 once CASSLNYDNNSPLHF TGCGCCAGCAGCTTGAACTATGACAATAATTCACCCCTCCACTTT
TRBJ2-1 TRBD2 15 TRBV6-5 . CASIPGLAGDNEQFF TGTGCCAGCATCCCGGGACTAGCGGGGGACAATGAGCAGTTCTTC
TRBJ1-2 . 12 TRBV14 . CASSQELYGYTF TGTGCCAGCAGCCAAGAGTTGTATGGCTACACCTTC
TRBJ2-5 TRBD1 17 TRBV5-1 few CASSLGAGQGAGETQYF TGCGCCAGCAGCTTGGGGGCCGGACAGGGGGCTGGAGAGACCCAGTACTTC
TRBJ1-5 . 13 TRBV28 . CASSLGAKWPQHF TGTGCCAGCAGTTTAGGGGCGAAGTGGCCCCAGCATTTT
TRBJ2-2 TRBD1 16 TRBV5-5 . CASSRTGGPNTGELFF TGTGCCAGCAGCAGGACAGGGGGCCCGAACACCGGGGAGCTGTTTTTT
TRBJ2-7 TRBD2 15 TRBV4-1 . CASSQVGLAGGEQYF TGCGCCAGCAGCCAAGTAGGACTAGCGGGAGGGGAGCAGTACTTC
TRBJ1-3 TRBD1 17 TRBV5-1 . CASSLAGQVNSGNTIYF TGCGCCAGCAGCTTGGCCGGACAGGTGAACTCTGGAAACACCATATATTTT
TRBJ2-7 TRBD2 14 TRBV18 . CASSPELAGNEQYF TGTGCCAGCTCACCTGAACTAGCGGGAAACGAGCAGTACTTC
TRBJ2-1 TRBD2 16 TRBV4-2 few CASSQATSGMSNEQFF TGTGCCAGCAGCCAAGCGACTAGCGGGATGTCCAATGAGCAGTTCTTC
TRBJ2-5 TRBD2 17 TRBV3-1/TRBV3-2 . CASSLRKGGRTAETQYF TGTGCCAGCAGCCTCCGGAAGGGCGGGAGGACAGCCGAGACCCAGTACTTC
TRBJ2-7 . 14 TRBV6-2/TRBV6-3 . CASSRTTGSYEQYF TGTGCCAGCAGTCGAACCACAGGGAGCTACGAGCAGTACTTC
TRBJ1-4 . 14 TRBV7-9 . CASSLGGLDEKLFF TGTGCCAGCAGCTTAGGGGGGTTGGATGAAAAACTGTTTTTT
TRBJ1-1 . 11 TRBV21-1 . CASTSGTEAFF TGTGCCAGCACCTCGGGTACTGAAGCTTTCTTT
TRBJ2-5 TRBD2 15 TRBV3-1/TRBV3-2 . CASSDSGRVRETQYF TGTGCCAGCAGCGATAGCGGGAGGGTACGAGAGACCCAGTACTTC
TRBJ1-2 . 16 TRBV12-5 . CASGLGGGREVYGYTF TGTGCTAGTGGTTTGGGCGGGGGCAGGGAGGTCTATGGCTACACCTTC
TRBJ2-5 . 13 TRBV3-1/TRBV3-2 once CASSPTTQETQYF TGTGCCAGCAGCCCCACCACACAAGAGACCCAGTACTTC
TRBJ1-6 . 11 TRBV28 once CASRTNPPLHF TGTGCCAGCAGGACGAATCCACCCCTCCACTTT
TRBJ2-7 . 15 TRBV12-1 . CASSSLRGSSYEQYF TGTGCCAGCAGCTCCCTTAGGGGTTCCTCCTACGAGCAGTACTTC
TRBJ2-6 . 16 TRBV18 . CASSTGRYSGANVLTF TGTGCCAGCTCAACGGGACGGTACTCTGGGGCCAACGTCCTGACTTTC
TRBJ2-1 . 13 TRBV9 . CASSVSPFNEQFF TGTGCCAGCAGCGTTAGCCCTTTCAATGAGCAGTTCTTC
TRBJ2-2 TRBD1 15 TRBV7-9 once CASMTGTGATGELFF TGTGCCAGCATGACCGGGACAGGGGCCACCGGGGAGCTGTTTTTT
TRBJ2-6 TRBD2 19 TRBV5-1 . CASSFLTSGRDSGANVLTF TGCGCCAGCAGCTTCCTTACTAGCGGGAGGGACTCTGGGGCCAACGTCCTGACTTTC
TRBJ2-2 . 18 TRBV27 once CASSFDRVGGRGTGELFF TGTGCCAGCAGTTTTGACAGGGTGGGCGGGAGAGGCACCGGGGAGCTGTTTTTT
TRBJ1-2 . 17 TRBV2 . CASSEMGRTRGAVGYTF TGTGCCAGCAGTGAGATGGGGCGTACCCGGGGAGCGGTTGGCTACACCTTC
TRBJ2-1 . 14 TRBV19 . CASNRDPGSNEQFF TGTGCCAGTAATAGGGACCCGGGGTCCAATGAGCAGTTCTTC
TRBJ2-1 TRBD2 15 TRBV5-8 . CASRDGTSGYNEQFF TGTGCCAGCAGGGACGGGACTAGCGGTTACAATGAGCAGTTCTTC
TRBJ2-7 TRBD1 14 TRBV19 . CASSMRTGPYEQYF TGTGCCAGTAGTATGCGGACAGGACCCTACGAGCAGTACTTC